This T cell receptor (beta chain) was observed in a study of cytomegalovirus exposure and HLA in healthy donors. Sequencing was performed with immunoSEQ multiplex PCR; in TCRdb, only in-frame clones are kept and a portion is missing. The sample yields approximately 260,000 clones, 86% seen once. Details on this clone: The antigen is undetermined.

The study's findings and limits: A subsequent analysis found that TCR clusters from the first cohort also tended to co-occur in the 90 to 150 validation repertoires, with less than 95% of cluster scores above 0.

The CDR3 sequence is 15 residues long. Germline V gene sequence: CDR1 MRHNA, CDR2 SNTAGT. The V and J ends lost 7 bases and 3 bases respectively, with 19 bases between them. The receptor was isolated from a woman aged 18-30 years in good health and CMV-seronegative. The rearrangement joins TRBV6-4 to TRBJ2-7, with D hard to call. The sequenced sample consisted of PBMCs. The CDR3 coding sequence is TGTGCCAGCAAAGCAACAGCATTATCAGACTACGAGCAGTACTTC. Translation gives CASKATALSDYEQYF.